This T cell receptor (beta chain) stems from a study of T-cell memory formation after mild COVID-19. V shed 1 base and J shed 2 bases, with 9 bases lying between them. Germline V gene sequence: CDR1 SEHNR, CDR2 FQNEAQ (reference sequence). The CDR3 consists of 14 residues. UMIs and sample barcodes were carried by the TCR alpha and TCR beta cDNA libraries that 5'RACE produced using constant-segment primers. In TCRdb, the 5' RACE reads were re-called with MiXCR into one record per CDR3 protein. The sample lists 280,000 or so distinct CDR3 sequences; more than 15% were seen once. Overall study results and limits: Contracting clones localized mainly to CM and EM when CD4+ and mainly to EMRA when CD8+.

A word on this clonotype: Its antigen remains unidentified.

This TCR was recovered from a man aged 18 to 30 who had mild COVID-19 (a few samples of this study predate the infection). Cell type and time point are not known. Sequencing was done on a sample of PBMCs or a T cell subset sorted from them (not recorded which). The V gene is TRBV7-9, the J gene TRBJ2-7; the D is unclear. CDR3 region: CASSLGSLTYEQYF. The DNA for the CDR3 is TGTGCCAGCAGCTTAGGCAGTCTTACCTACGAGCAGTACTTC.